The clone carrying this T cell receptor beta chain was seen a few times. The sample belongs to a study of blood T cell repertoires in COVID-19. The overall study: COVID-19 samples collected from the United States, Italy and Spain covered acute and convalescent phases. T cells, B-cell-depleted T cells, or PBMCs supplied cDNA or gDNA.

Authors' processing steps: Reference gene primer amplification yielded estimated nucleated cell counts. Produced via immunoSEQ multiplex PCR; TCRdb's table is partial and in-frame only. Clonal size and the V and J genes are those of that table, whereas D and trimming came from the DNA. Of more than 90,000 clones detected, 85% to 90% appear once; the ten largest clones hold about 7.4%. CDR1 SNHLY and CDR2 FYNNEI come from the germline V gene. With V trimmed by 2 bases and J by 5 bases, 5 bases remained unmatched. This CDR3 has 15 residues. The receptor comes from a man aged 65-85 years who had recovered from COVID-19. The sequenced sample consisted of peripheral blood. This sequence joins TRBV2 and TRBJ1-5, with 8 bases matching TRBD1. CDR3 DNA: TGTGCCAGCAGTGAATCAGCAGGGGGCTATCAGCCCCAGCATTTT. Translation gives CASSESAGGYQPQHF.